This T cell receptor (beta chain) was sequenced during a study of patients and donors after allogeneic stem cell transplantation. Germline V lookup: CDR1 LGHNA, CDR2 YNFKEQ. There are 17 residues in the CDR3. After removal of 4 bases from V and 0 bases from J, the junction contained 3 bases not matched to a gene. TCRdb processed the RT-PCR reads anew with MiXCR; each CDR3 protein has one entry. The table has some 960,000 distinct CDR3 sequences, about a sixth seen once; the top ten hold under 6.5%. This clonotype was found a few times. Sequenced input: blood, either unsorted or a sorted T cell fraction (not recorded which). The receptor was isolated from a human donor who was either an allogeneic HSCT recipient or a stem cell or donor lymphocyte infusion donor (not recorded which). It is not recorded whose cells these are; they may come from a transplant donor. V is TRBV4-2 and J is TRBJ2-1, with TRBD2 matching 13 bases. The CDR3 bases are TGTGCCAGCAGCCTAGGGACTAGCGGGACCTCCTACAATGAGCAGTTCTTC. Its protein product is CASSLGTSGTSYNEQFF.